The present T cell receptor (beta chain) was sequenced within a study of technical replicates of blood from a few donors. Remarks on this clone: Other DNA sequences in this sample translate to the same CDR3.

CDR1 and CDR2 (germline): SEHNR, FQNEAQ (reference sequence). V lost 5 bases to trimming and J lost 4 bases, with 11 bases between them. The CDR3 is 13 residues long. The protocol was immunoSEQ multiplex PCR, while the TCRdb copy is restricted to in-frame clones and leaves out a portion. The table has some 70,000 clones, about 90% seen once. The specimen sequenced was T cells isolated from PBMCs. This sequence was found in a human donor in good health. The chain combines TRBV7-9 with TRBJ1-1, with D maybe TRBD1 (5 bases). The CDR3 spells CASSETAGTEAFF. The CDR3, as DNA: TGTGCCAGCAGCGAGACAGCGGGCACTGAAGCTTTCTTT.